The present T cell receptor beta chain was sequenced within a study of Graves' ophthalmopathy and Graves' hyperthyroidism. Overall study results and limits: The majority of expanded thyroid clonotypes above 0.001 frequency also occurred in blood.

Germline V gives CDR1 LGHDT, CDR2 YNNKEL (reference sequence). Trimming took off 4 bases at V and 1 base at J, with 16 bases between the two ends. The CDR3 covers 16 residues. Amplified TCR beta CDR3 regions were obtained using RNA transcripts as template. After a first-round RT-PCR with HTBI primers, a second-round multiplex PCR was run. TCRdb reanalysed the multiplex PCR reads using MiXCR and keeps one entry per CDR3 protein. The table lists fewer than 600,000 distinct CDR3 sequences, around 15% of them singletons. On this clonotype itself: Its antigen is currently unknown.

The sequencing input was blood. The chain couples TRBV3-1 to TRBJ2-5; maybe TRBD2 (6 bases). The clonotype comes from a young woman with Graves' ophthalmopathy. CDR3 protein: CASSRTGGSIQETQYF. The CDR3 DNA follows: TGTGCCAGCAGCCGGACCGGGGGTTCAATCCAAGAGACCCAGTACTTC.